This T cell receptor beta chain was documented in a study of cytomegalovirus exposure and HLA in healthy donors. This clone was observed a single time. The target antigen is unknown. This CDR3 is 17 amino acids long. J gave up 0 bases and V 2 bases, and 2 bases lay outside the gene matches. Germline assignment: CDR1 ENHRY and CDR2 SYGVKD. The PCR had 60 Vbeta and 13 Jbeta primers. Profiling relied on immunoSEQ multiplex PCR, and the TCRdb table lists in-frame clones only, not all of them. The sample contains about 140,000 clones, around 66% of which appear only once. Findings and caveats of the study: The majority of TCR sequences were rare, yet some public TCRs appeared in many donors. Listed as cytomegalovirus-associated were over 150 TCR beta chains.

This chain uses TRBV10-3 with TRBJ2-6; TRBD1 aligns across 9 bases. The receptor was derived from a woman aged 55-69 years in good health and CMV-seronegative. The sequenced sample consisted of PBMCs. CDR3 nucleotides: TGTGCCATCAGTGAGGGGGACAGGGTCTCTGGGGCCAACGTCCTGACTTTC. This codes for CAISEGDRVSGANVLTF.